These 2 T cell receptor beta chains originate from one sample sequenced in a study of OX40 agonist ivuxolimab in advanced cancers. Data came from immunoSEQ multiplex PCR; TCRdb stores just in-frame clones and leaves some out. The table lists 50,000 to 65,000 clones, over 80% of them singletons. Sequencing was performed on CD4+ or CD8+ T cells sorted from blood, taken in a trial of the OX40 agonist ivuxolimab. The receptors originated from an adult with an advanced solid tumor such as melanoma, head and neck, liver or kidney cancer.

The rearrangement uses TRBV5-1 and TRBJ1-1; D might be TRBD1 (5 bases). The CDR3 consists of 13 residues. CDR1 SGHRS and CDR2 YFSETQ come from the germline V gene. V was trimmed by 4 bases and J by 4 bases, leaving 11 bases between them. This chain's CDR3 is CASSQQAPTEAFF. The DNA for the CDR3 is TGCGCCAGCAGCCAACAGGCCCCCACTGAAGCTTTCTTT.

In DNA form, the CDR3 reads TGTGCCAGCAGTACGGGGACTAGCGGGAGGGCCGGTATCTACGAGCAGTACTTC. It specifies CASSTGTSGRAGIYEQYF. The V and J genes are TRBV27 and TRBJ2-7, with 16 bases aligning to TRBD2. CDR3 length equals 18 residues. The V gene's germline CDR1 is MNHEY and CDR2 SMNVEV (reference sequence). V lost 5 bases and J lost 3; bases outside the gene matches: 10.